Listed here is a single TCR beta chain. Trimming stripped 3 bases from V and 6 bases from J, with 13 bases between. From germline, CDR1 is SGDLS and CDR2 YYNGEE. The CDR3 covers 13 residues. The source of the sample is a study of PD-L1 blockade in urothelial cancer. For the study at large: About 90% of the roughly 29 patients were men whose urothelial cancer was bladder-origin.

Documented time point: pretreatment peripheral blood. TCRdb's table, derived via immunoSEQ multiplex PCR, lists solely in-frame clones and lacks some. Of under 50,000 clones in the sample, about nine tenths were seen once. The source material was PBMCs, sampled around atezolizumab (anti-PD-L1) treatment. This TCR was sampled from a woman aged 60-75 years with urothelial cancer. The J gene is TRBJ2-7, the V gene TRBV9, with a possible D match to TRBD2 (5 bases). CDR3 residues: CASSAERAAEQYF. In nucleotides, the CDR3 is TGTGCCAGCAGCGCCGAGAGGGCCGCCGAGCAGTACTTC.